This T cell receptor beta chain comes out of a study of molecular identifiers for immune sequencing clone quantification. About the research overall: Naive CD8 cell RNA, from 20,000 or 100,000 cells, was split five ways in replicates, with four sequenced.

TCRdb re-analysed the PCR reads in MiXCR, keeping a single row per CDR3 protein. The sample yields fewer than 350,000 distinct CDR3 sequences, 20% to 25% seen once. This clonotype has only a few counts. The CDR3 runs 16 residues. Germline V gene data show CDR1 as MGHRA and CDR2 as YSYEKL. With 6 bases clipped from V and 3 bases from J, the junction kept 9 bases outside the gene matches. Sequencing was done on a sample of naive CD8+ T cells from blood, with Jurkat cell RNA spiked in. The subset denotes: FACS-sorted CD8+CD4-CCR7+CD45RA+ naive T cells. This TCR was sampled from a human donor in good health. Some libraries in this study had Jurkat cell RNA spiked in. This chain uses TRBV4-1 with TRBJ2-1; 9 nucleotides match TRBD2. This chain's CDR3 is CASRPTGLASYNEQFF. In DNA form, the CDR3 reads TGCGCCAGCAGACCCACTGGACTAGCGAGCTACAATGAGCAGTTCTTC.